This T cell receptor (beta chain) was documented in a study of blood T cell repertoires in COVID-19. Looking at the study overall: There were acute and convalescent COVID-19 samples, and they came from the United States, Italy and Spain. T cells, B-cell-depleted T cells, or PBMCs provided the cDNA or gDNA that served as material.

This CDR3 has 13 residues. Germline V gene lookup returns CDR1 SGHKS and CDR2 YYEKEE (reference sequence). With V trimmed by 4 bases and J by 5 bases, 1 base remained unmatched. In the study's own analysis: Amplifying reference gene primers gave estimates of nucleated cell counts. This table comes from immunoSEQ multiplex PCR, and its TCRdb copy is limited to in-frame clones, with some not included. The V and J calls and clone size come from that table; D and trimming were worked out from the DNA. The sample yields 200,000 to 250,000 clones, about 79% seen once. This TCR derives from a man aged 50-60 years with active or convalescent COVID-19. Sequencing input: peripheral blood. The rearrangement joins TRBV5-5 to TRBJ1-5; TRBD1 matches at 9 bases. The CDR3: CASSGDRDQPQHF. The CDR3 nucleotides read TGTGCCAGCAGCGGGGACAGGGATCAGCCCCAGCATTTT.